Below, one T cell receptor beta chain is given with its context. Its antigen is not identified. These data come from a study of T cells after yellow fever vaccination. Study-level information: Low-cell-number fractions were prepared with SMART-Seq v4 Ultra Low Input.

Synthesis of TCR cDNA relied on 5'RACE template switching, which attached a universal primer site and UMIs. TCRdb analysed the 5' RACE reads with MiXCR anew, one entry per CDR3 protein. Of about 550,000 distinct CDR3 sequences in the sample, about a fifth are singletons; the top ten hold roughly an eighth. The CDR3 runs to 17 residues. The germline V gene encodes CDR1 DFQATT and CDR2 SNEGSKA (reference sequence). With 1 base clipped from V and 8 bases from J, the junction kept 14 bases outside the gene matches. Overall study findings and caveats: Weaker overall, the secondary response nonetheless peaked faster (day 5 versus 15). Clonotypes appearing in both CD4 and CD8 compartments existed, and their share was small.

This sample comprised PBMCs, obtained 15 days after the yellow fever booster vaccination. The clonotype was recovered from a man aged 25-45 years who received the YFV17D yellow fever vaccine. The chain links TRBV20-1 to TRBJ2-1; 10 nucleotides match TRBD2. CDR3 residues: CSARGLGAGLASDEQFF. The CDR3, as DNA: TGCAGTGCTAGAGGATTGGGTGCGGGACTAGCGTCGGATGAGCAGTTCTTC.